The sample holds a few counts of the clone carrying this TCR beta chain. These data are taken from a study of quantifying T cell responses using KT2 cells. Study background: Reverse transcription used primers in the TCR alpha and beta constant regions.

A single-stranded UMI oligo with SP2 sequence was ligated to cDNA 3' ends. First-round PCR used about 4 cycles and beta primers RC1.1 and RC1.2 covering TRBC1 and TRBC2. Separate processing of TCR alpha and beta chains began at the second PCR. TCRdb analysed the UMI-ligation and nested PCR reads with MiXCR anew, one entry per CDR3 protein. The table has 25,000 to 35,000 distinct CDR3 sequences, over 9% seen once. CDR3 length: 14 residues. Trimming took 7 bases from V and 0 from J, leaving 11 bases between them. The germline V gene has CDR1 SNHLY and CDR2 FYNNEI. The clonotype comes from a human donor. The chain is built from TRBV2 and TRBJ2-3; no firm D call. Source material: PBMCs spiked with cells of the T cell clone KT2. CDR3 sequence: CASTQDTSTDTQYF. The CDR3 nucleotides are TGTGCCAGCACCCAGGATACTAGCACAGATACGCAGTATTTT. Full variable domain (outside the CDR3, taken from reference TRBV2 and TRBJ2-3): EPEVTQTPSHQVTQMGQEVILRCVPISNHLYFYWYRQILGQKVEFLVSFYNNEISEKSEIFDDQFSVERPDGSNFTLKIRSTKLEDSAMYFCASTQDTSTDTQYFGPGTRLTVL.